A selection of T cell receptor beta chains follows, all from one sample in a study of T cell changes during pregnancy in multiple sclerosis. Assay: immunoSEQ multiplex PCR; the TCRdb copy retains only in-frame clones and omits some. The sample has over 35,000 clones; 80% to 95% are singletons. The specimen sequenced was peripheral blood. Every receptor here comes from a female donor with multiple sclerosis, enrolled in a pregnancy study. Each CDR3 is given with its conserved first and last residue. Each record gives: V gene, J gene, CDR3 protein.

v_gene: TRBV9; j_gene: TRBJ2-1; CDR3aa: CASTPPGYNEQFF
v_gene: TRBV10-3; j_gene: TRBJ1-2; CDR3aa: CAISFRDPYGYTF
v_gene: TRBV5-5; j_gene: TRBJ2-7; CDR3aa: CASSLAQYSGSYEQYF
v_gene: TRBV28; j_gene: TRBJ2-7; CDR3aa: CASSSDRGHTYEQYF
v_gene: TRBV7-6; j_gene: TRBJ2-3; CDR3aa: CASSLESLAAEADTQYF
v_gene: TRBV29-1; j_gene: TRBJ2-1; CDR3aa: CSAAGLAGGSSYNEQFF
v_gene: TRBV7-2; j_gene: TRBJ1-5; CDR3aa: CASSLNTGYQPQHF
v_gene: TRBV5-1; j_gene: TRBJ2-5; CDR3aa: CASSSVAGQETQYF
v_gene: TRBV6-1; j_gene: TRBJ1-2; CDR3aa: CASSDPGGEFGGYTF
v_gene: TRBV27; j_gene: TRBJ1-1; CDR3aa: CASKFVGTEAFF
v_gene: TRBV27; j_gene: TRBJ2-7; CDR3aa: CASSLVSGSPYEQYF
v_gene: TRBV13; j_gene: TRBJ2-1; CDR3aa: CASSLGGNPYNEQFF
v_gene: TRBV10-2; j_gene: TRBJ1-5; CDR3aa: CASSDPPNQPQHF
v_gene: TRBV30; j_gene: TRBJ2-6; CDR3aa: CAWRVSGANVLTF
v_gene: TRBV29-1; j_gene: TRBJ2-3; CDR3aa: CSVEGLTDTQYF
v_gene: TRBV27; j_gene: TRBJ2-7; CDR3aa: CASSLNPTDSSYEQYF
v_gene: TRBV9; j_gene: TRBJ2-1; CDR3aa: CASSVGTSGSHEQFF
v_gene: TRBV13; j_gene: TRBJ2-3; CDR3aa: CASSDLKISTDTQYF
v_gene: TRBV18; j_gene: TRBJ2-3; CDR3aa: CASSPPILPGDTQYF
v_gene: TRBV6-6; j_gene: TRBJ1-5; CDR3aa: CASSYEGQRYQPQHF
v_gene: TRBV30; j_gene: TRBJ2-7; CDR3aa: CAWAMWGAFEQYF
v_gene: TRBV14; j_gene: TRBJ2-3; CDR3aa: CASSPGLATDTQYF
v_gene: TRBV6-4; j_gene: TRBJ2-1; CDR3aa: CASSAGTSGDNEQFF
v_gene: TRBV6-1; j_gene: TRBJ1-3; CDR3aa: CASEAGRTGNTIYF
v_gene: TRBV7-2; j_gene: TRBJ1-3; CDR3aa: CASSPRGSGNTIYF
v_gene: TRBV6-1; j_gene: TRBJ1-4; CDR3aa: CASSDDRGANEKLFF
v_gene: TRBV6-6; j_gene: TRBJ1-1; CDR3aa: CASSRGQKNTEAFF
v_gene: TRBV5-6; j_gene: TRBJ1-1; CDR3aa: CASSSYGQGYTEAFF
v_gene: TRBV30; j_gene: TRBJ2-7; CDR3aa: CAAKSGTSRPYEQYF
v_gene: TRBV9; j_gene: TRBJ2-1; CDR3aa: CASSGPSSSYNEQFF
v_gene: TRBV14; j_gene: TRBJ2-1; CDR3aa: CASSLGLAGNNEQFF
v_gene: TRBV4-1; j_gene: TRBJ1-1; CDR3aa: CASSQRGQGRAAGTEAFF
v_gene: TRBV2; j_gene: TRBJ1-4; CDR3aa: CASSGVNSLGKLFF
v_gene: TRBV29-1; j_gene: TRBJ2-6; CDR3aa: CSVGIGTSSSGANVLTF
v_gene: TRBV29-1; j_gene: TRBJ2-5; CDR3aa: CSVESRQALQETQYF
v_gene: TRBV27; j_gene: TRBJ1-2; CDR3aa: CASSALDRLDGYTF
v_gene: TRBV19; j_gene: TRBJ2-1; CDR3aa: CASSSGLEISNEQFF
v_gene: TRBV25-1; j_gene: TRBJ2-1; CDR3aa: CASSNGFSYNEQFF
v_gene: TRBV11-2; j_gene: TRBJ2-1; CDR3aa: CASSSQRGGYNEQFF
v_gene: TRBV6-6; j_gene: TRBJ2-7; CDR3aa: CASSRTSGSYEQYF